This record covers a single T cell receptor (beta chain). CDR3 length: 18 residues. CDR1 SGHTA and CDR2 FQGNSA come from the germline V gene. The V end lost 5 bases, the J end lost 1 base, and 20 bases lay between the germline ends. The data belong to a study of T cell changes during pregnancy in multiple sclerosis. Here immunoSEQ multiplex PCR was the method, and the copy in TCRdb shows in-frame clones only, minus some. The sample includes approximately 52,000 clones, almost 95% of them seen just once. The chain links TRBV7-2 to TRBJ2-2; possible D gene TRBD2, 6 bases. The clonotype comes from a female donor with multiple sclerosis, enrolled in a pregnancy study. The sample in question was CD4+ T cells from peripheral blood mononuclear cells, obtained in the third trimester of pregnancy. CDR3 amino acids: CASSIQGGLGVNTGELFF. CDR3 nucleotides: TGTGCCAGCAGCATCCAAGGAGGGTTGGGGGTGAACACCGGGGAGCTGTTTTTT.